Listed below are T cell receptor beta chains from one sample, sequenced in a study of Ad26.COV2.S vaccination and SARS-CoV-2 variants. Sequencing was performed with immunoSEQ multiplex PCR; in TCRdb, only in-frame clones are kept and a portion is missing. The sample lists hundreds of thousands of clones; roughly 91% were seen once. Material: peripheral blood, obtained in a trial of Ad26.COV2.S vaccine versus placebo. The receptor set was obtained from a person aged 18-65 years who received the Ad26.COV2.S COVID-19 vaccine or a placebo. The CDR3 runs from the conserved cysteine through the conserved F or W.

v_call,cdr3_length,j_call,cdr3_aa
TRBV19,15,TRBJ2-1,CASSIEAGSYNEQFF
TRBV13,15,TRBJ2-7,CASSLRGQGSYEQYF
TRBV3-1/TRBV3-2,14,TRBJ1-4,CASSRGQGSMELFF
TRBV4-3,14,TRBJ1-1,CASSQGRAGAEAFF
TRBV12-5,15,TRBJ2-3,CASGPDGTGADTQYF
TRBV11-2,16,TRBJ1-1,CASSSTGTGLNTEAFF
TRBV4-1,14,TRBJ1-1,CASSRTELNTEAFF
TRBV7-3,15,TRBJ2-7,CASSTEGGAGYEQYF
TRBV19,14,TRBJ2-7,CASSSRQGAYEQYF
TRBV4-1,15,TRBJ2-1,CASSQKTGSYNEQFF
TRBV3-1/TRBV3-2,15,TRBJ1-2,CASSQDLGQNYGYTF
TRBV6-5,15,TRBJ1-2,CASFGHREWNYGYTF
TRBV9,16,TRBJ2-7,CASSVGTSMGLYEQYF
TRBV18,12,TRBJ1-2,CASSDNGYGYTF
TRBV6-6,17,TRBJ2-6,CASSRQGFMSGANVLTF
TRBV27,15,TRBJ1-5,CASGTYDRGHQPQHF
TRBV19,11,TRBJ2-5,CASSSRETQYF
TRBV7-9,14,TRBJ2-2,CASTHSGDTGELFF
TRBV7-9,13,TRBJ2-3,CASSPGGSDTQYF
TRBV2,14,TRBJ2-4,CASNVAGVKNIQYF
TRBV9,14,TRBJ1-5,CASSQDWDSQPQHF
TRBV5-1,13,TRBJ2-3,CASSPRYTDTQYF
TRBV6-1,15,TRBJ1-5,CASSDQGAGNQPQHF
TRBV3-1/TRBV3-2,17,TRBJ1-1,CASSPRGWQVKNTEAFF
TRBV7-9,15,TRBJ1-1,CASSWGQGINTEAFF
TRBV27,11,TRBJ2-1,CASSLGPEQFF
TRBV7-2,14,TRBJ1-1,CASSLVPGYTEAFF
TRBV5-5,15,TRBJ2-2,CASTIAAPNTGELFF
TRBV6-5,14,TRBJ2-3,CASPGLDVPDTQYF
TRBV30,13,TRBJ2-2,CAWSDVPTGELFF
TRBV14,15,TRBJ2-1,CASSQEGHPADEQFF
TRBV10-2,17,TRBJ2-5,CASSLSSGALIQETQYF
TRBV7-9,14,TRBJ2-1,CASSLNEANNEQFF
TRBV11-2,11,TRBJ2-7,CASSLSHEQYF
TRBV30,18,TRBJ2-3,CAWSDIAGALPNTDTQYF
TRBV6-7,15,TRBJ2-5,CASSYCGGPRETQYF